Each of the 31 T cell receptor beta chains below was sequenced from the same sample in a study of cytotoxic CD8 clonotypes in ibrutinib-treated CLL. Profiling relied on immunoSEQ multiplex PCR, and the TCRdb table lists in-frame clones only, not all of them. This table has some 140,000 clones, around 90% appearing once. The sequencing here drew on PBMCs, taken after 12 months of ibrutinib treatment. These receptors originate from a human donor with chronic lymphocytic leukemia.

This chain connects TRBV9 to TRBJ2-3; tentative D call: TRBD2 (6 bases). Trimming stripped 1 base from V and 4 bases from J, with 13 bases between. The CDR3 has 15 residues. From germline, CDR1 is SGDLS and CDR2 YYNGEE. The chain's CDR3 is CASSVSAGLADTQYF. CDR3 DNA sequence: TGTGCCAGCAGCGTATCGGCGGGACTGGCAGATACGCAGTATTTT.

The J gene is TRBJ2-2, the V gene TRBV28, with D unclear. From germline, CDR1 is MDHEN and CDR2 SYDVKM. V lost 4 bases to trimming and J lost 5 bases, with 14 bases between them. The CDR3 is made up of 15 amino acids. This CDR3 reads CASSSAGRNTGELFF. The CDR3 DNA reads as TGTGCCAGCAGTTCCGCCGGGCGGAATACCGGGGAGCTGTTTTTT.

The chain links TRBV19 to TRBJ1-5; D might be TRBD1 (5 bases). V lost 5 bases and J lost 1, with 18 bases in between. The CDR3 loop spans 17 amino acids. Germline V gives CDR1 LNHDA, CDR2 SQIVND (reference sequence). The CDR3 DNA follows: TGTGCCAGTAGTGTTTCTTCAGGGAAAGGGAGCAATCAGCCCCAGCATTTT. This codes for CASSVSSGKGSNQPQHF.

This chain links TRBV19 with TRBJ2-2; TRBD1 matches 7 bases. J lost 3 bases, V lost 3 bases, and 10 bases had no gene match. Germline lookup yields CDR1 LNHDA and CDR2 SQIVND (reference sequence). This CDR3 contains 17 residues. For the CDR3, the DNA is TGTGCCAGTAGTATCGCCAGGGGGAGACCCTACACCGGGGAGCTGTTTTTT. Its protein is CASSIARGRPYTGELFF.

This rearrangement joins TRBV28 to TRBJ2-3; D is unresolved. V was pared by 3 bases and J by 3 bases, with 13 bases between. There are 15 residues in the CDR3. From germline, CDR1 is MDHEN and CDR2 SYDVKM. The CDR3 DNA sequence: TGTGCCAGCAGTTTTGCGACGCTGGCGACAGATACGCAGTATTTT. As protein: CASSFATLATDTQYF.

This chain links TRBV11-2 with TRBJ2-7, with 8 bases matching TRBD1. The CDR3 has 12 amino acids. V shed 10 bases and J 0 bases; nucleotides not matched to a gene: 2. Germline V lookup: CDR1 SGHAT, CDR2 FQNNGV. CDR3 loop: CATGGTSYEQYF. The CDR3 nucleotides read TGTGCCACAGGGGGCACCTCCTACGAGCAGTACTTC.

V is TRBV6-6 and J is TRBJ1-1, with D unresolved. The CDR3 consists of 12 residues. CDR1 is MNHNY and CDR2 is SVGAGI in the germline V gene (reference sequence). The V end was cut by 8 bases, the J end by 1 base, with 8 bases between. CDR3 nucleotide sequence: TGTGCCAGCGTGTTCGAGAACACTGAAGCTTTCTTT. Amino acids: CASVFENTEAFF.

About this clone itself: Compared with germline, one end of the junction differs, possibly owing to a read error. The chain links TRBV7-7 to TRBJ2-1, with a weak D call TRBD2 (6 bases). The CDR3 runs to 16 residues. Looked up from germline, CDR1 is SSHAT and CDR2 is FNYEAQ (reference sequence). Written as DNA, the CDR3 is TGTGCTAGCAGCGTGGACTACCTCAGCTCCTACAATGAGCAGTTCTTC. This gives the protein CASSVDYLSSYNEQFF.

The chain employs TRBV10-3 and TRBJ2-7, with D unclear. CDR3 length equals 11 residues. V lost 8 bases to trimming and J lost 5 bases, with 10 bases between them. Germline CDR1 is ENHRY and CDR2 is SYGVKD. This chain's CDR3 is CAIARDHEQYF. Here the CDR3 DNA reads TGTGCCATCGCAAGGGATCACGAGCAGTACTTC.

This clone was seen only once. The chain employs TRBV30 and TRBJ2-5, with 10 bases identical to TRBD1. The CDR3 loop spans 12 amino acids. Germline CDR1 is GTSNPN and CDR2 is SVGIG (reference sequence). V lost 8 bases and J lost 4; bases outside the gene matches: 4. CDR3 sequence reads: CAADRGGETQYF. The CDR3 DNA sequence: TGTGCCGCGGACAGGGGGGGAGAGACCCAGTACTTC.

This chain links TRBV7-9 with TRBJ2-1; 8 bases are a match to TRBD1. This CDR3 is built from 15 residues. Germline-derived CDR1 and CDR2 are SEHNR and FQNEAQ (reference sequence). With 3 bases clipped from V and 6 bases from J, the junction kept 7 bases outside the gene matches. CDR3 bases: TGTGCCAGCAGCTTGGCCAGAACAGGGGGCAATGAGCAGTTCTTC. It translates to CASSLARTGGNEQFF. The full variable domain, completed using reference TRBV7-9 and TRBJ2-1, is DTGVSQNPRHKITKRGQNVTFRCDPISEHNRLYWYRQTLGQGPEFLTYFQNEAQLEKSRLLSDRFSAERPKGSFSTLEIQRTEQGDSAMYLCASSLARTGGNEQFFGPGTRLTVL.

V gene TRBV11-2 combines with J gene TRBJ2-7; D not certain. Germline loops: CDR1 SGHAT, CDR2 FQNNGV. This CDR3 spans 15 amino acids. V lost 0 bases and J 3 bases, leaving 12 bases between the germline ends. DNA for the CDR3: TGTGCCAGCAGCTTAGATAGGGATCGTGACTACGAGCAGTACTTC. It yields the protein CASSLDRDRDYEQYF. The complete variable domain, with remaining parts taken from reference TRBV11-2 and TRBJ2-7, reads EAGVAQSPRYKIIEKRQSVAFWCNPISGHATLYWYQQILGQGPKLLIQFQNNGVVDDSQLPKDRFSAERLKGVDSTLKIQPAKLEDSAVYLCASSLDRDRDYEQYFGPGTRLTVT.

This chain uses TRBV28 with TRBJ1-1; TRBD1 matches at 9 bases. Germline CDR1 reads MDHEN; CDR2 reads SYDVKM. This CDR3 spans 14 amino acids. J gave up 5 bases and V 3 bases, and 4 bases lay outside the gene matches. The CDR3 loop reads CASSLGQGGTEAFF. The DNA for the CDR3 is TGTGCCAGCAGTTTGGGACAGGGTGGGACTGAAGCTTTCTTT.

The chain links TRBV28 to TRBJ1-1, with D perhaps TRBD1 (5 bases). Trimming stripped 3 bases from V and 5 bases from J, with 13 bases between. The CDR3 is 14 amino acids. Germline loops: CDR1 MDHEN, CDR2 SYDVKM. The CDR3 loop is CASSFQGGWTEAFF. CDR3 nucleotide sequence: TGTGCCAGCAGTTTCCAGGGAGGCTGGACTGAAGCTTTCTTT.

V gene TRBV29-1 combines with J gene TRBJ2-2; 8 bases are a match to TRBD1. Germline V gene sequence: CDR1 SQVTM, CDR2 ANQGSEA. J was trimmed by 5 bases and V by 4 bases; bases with no gene match: 6. This CDR3 contains 14 residues. CDR3 sequence reads: CSVVGTGVTGELFF. The CDR3 coding sequence is TGCAGCGTTGTAGGGACAGGTGTGACCGGGGAGCTGTTTTTT.

The rearrangement joins TRBV30 to TRBJ2-5; tentatively, D is TRBD1 (7 bases). This CDR3 is 13 amino acids long. Trimming took off 3 bases at V and 7 bases at J, with 15 bases between the two ends. Germline V CDR1 and CDR2: GTSNPN, SVGIG (reference sequence). In DNA form, the CDR3 reads TGTGCCTGGAGCGCTGGAGGGGGCGGGACCCAGTACTTC. It encodes CAWSAGGGGTQYF.

This chain joins TRBV30 and TRBJ2-7; tentatively, D is TRBD2 (6 bases). V was trimmed by 5 bases and J by 0 bases, leaving 8 bases between them. Germline assignment: CDR1 GTSNPN and CDR2 SVGIG (reference sequence). This CDR3 spans 12 amino acids. The CDR3 nucleotides read TGTGCCTGGGGGGGGAACTCCTACGAGCAGTACTTC. It encodes CAWGGNSYEQYF.

This clone showed up just a few times. CDR3 region: CASSGGANYGYTF. In DNA, the CDR3 is TGTGCCAGCAGCGGCGGAGCTAACTATGGCTACACCTTC. The chain combines TRBV6-5 with TRBJ1-2; no clear D. CDR1 is MNHEY and CDR2 is SVGAGI in the germline V gene. The CDR3 is 13 residues long. V shed 6 bases and J shed 0 bases, with 8 bases lying between them.

The genes are TRBV19 and TRBJ2-5; possibly TRBD1 for D (5 bases). CDR3 length: 13 residues. Trimming pared 2 bases from V and 6 bases from J, leaving 10 bases between. CDR1 is LNHDA and CDR2 is SQIVND in the germline V gene (reference sequence). CDR3 DNA sequence: TGTGCCAGTAGTATAAGGGTGGGGCAGACCCAGTACTTC. Translated, it gives CASSIRVGQTQYF.

The J gene is TRBJ1-2, the V gene TRBV27, with D tentatively TRBD1 (6 bases). The CDR3 covers 15 residues. CDR1 is MNHEY and CDR2 is SMNVEV in the germline V gene (reference sequence). The V gene lost 3 bases and the J gene lost 6 bases, with 17 bases spanning the gap. The CDR3: CASSFYDGRGDGYTF. CDR3 coding DNA: TGTGCCAGCAGTTTTTACGATGGCAGGGGTGATGGCTACACCTTC.

The chain uses TRBV7-3 and TRBJ1-1; TRBD1 aligns across 7 bases. This CDR3 has 16 residues. V lost 5 bases, J lost 2 bases, and 11 bases stayed unmatched. CDR1 SGHTA and CDR2 FQGTGA come from the germline V gene. The CDR3 sequence: CASSPYRGTANTEAFF. The CDR3 DNA is TGTGCCAGCAGCCCGTACCGGGGGACAGCCAACACTGAAGCTTTCTTT. Filled out from reference TRBV7-3 and TRBJ1-1, the complete variable domain reads GAGVSQTPSNKVTEKGKYVELRCDPISGHTALYWYRQSLGQGPEFLIYFQGTGAADDSGLPNDRFFAVRPEGSVSTLKIQRTERGDSAVYLCASSPYRGTANTEAFFGQGTRLTVV.

V usage is TRBV5-1 and J usage is TRBJ1-4; 9 nucleotides align to TRBD1. With 0 bases clipped from V and 0 bases from J, the junction kept 9 bases outside the gene matches. Germline V gives CDR1 SGHRS, CDR2 YFSETQ. This CDR3 region has 19 residues. CDR3 sequence reads: CASSLAVRDRAATNEKLFF. The CDR3 DNA is TGCGCCAGCAGCTTGGCCGTCAGGGACAGGGCCGCAACTAATGAAAAACTGTTTTTT.

This sequence joins TRBV7-9 and TRBJ2-7; D might be TRBD2 (6 bases). Trimming shortened V by 5 bases and J by 3 bases, and 17 bases separated the two germline ends. The V gene's germline CDR1 is SEHNR and CDR2 FQNEAQ (reference sequence). This CDR3 contains 15 residues. CDR3 protein: CASSPRDFSLYEQYF. The CDR3, as DNA: TGTGCCAGCAGCCCCCGGGACTTCTCCCTCTACGAGCAGTACTTC.

J is TRBJ1-1 and V is TRBV29-1; D possibly corresponds to TRBD1 (5 bases). The germline V and J ends were trimmed by 7 bases and 2 bases, with 17 bases remaining between them. The CDR3 consists of 14 residues. Germline CDR1 SQVTM, CDR2 ANQGSEA. Here the CDR3 DNA reads TGCAGCGCCTCCCGAGGGGTCGGAAACACTGAAGCTTTCTTT. Translated: CSASRGVGNTEAFF. Looking up the rest from reference TRBV29-1 and TRBJ1-1 gives the full variable domain: SAVISQKPSRDICQRGTSLTIQCQVDSQVTMMFWYRQQPGQSLTLIATANQGSEATYESGFVIDKFPISRPNLTFSTLTVSNMSPEDSSIYLCSASRGVGNTEAFFGQGTRLTVV.

This clone is a singleton in its sample. V and J are TRBV9 and TRBJ2-7; TRBD2 agrees at 7 bases. V was pared by 0 bases and J by 2 bases, with 2 bases of the junction left unmatched. From germline, CDR1 is SGDLS and CDR2 YYNGEE. This CDR3 spans 14 amino acids. The CDR3 loop is CASSVAGGPYEQYF. The CDR3 bases are TGTGCCAGCAGCGTAGCGGGAGGCCCCTACGAGCAGTACTTC.

Here the CDR3 reads CASSPNTGELFF. CDR3 DNA sequence: TGTGCCAGCTCACCAAACACCGGGGAGCTGTTTTTT. The chain joins TRBV18 to TRBJ2-2; D remains unclear. Looked up from germline, CDR1 is KGHSH and CDR2 is LQKENI. V lost 2 bases to trimming and J lost 2 bases, with 0 bases between them. The CDR3 is 12 residues long.

The chain is built from TRBV6-4 and TRBJ2-7; D is ambiguous. Germline lookup yields CDR1 MRHNA and CDR2 SNTAGT. CDR3 size: 12 residues. Trimming pared 8 bases from V and 6 bases from J, leaving 14 bases between. The CDR3 DNA is TGTGCCAGCGGGTCGGGCGCCGGCGAGCAGTACTTC. Amino acid sequence: CASGSGAGEQYF.

This clone was picked up a small number of times. The chain employs TRBV18 and TRBJ1-1, with no clear D. There are 13 residues in the CDR3. V was pared by 3 bases and J by 1 base, with 6 bases between. Germline-derived CDR1 and CDR2 are KGHSH and LQKENI. The DNA for the CDR3 is TGTGCCAGCTCACCGAGCTCGAACACTGAAGCTTTCTTT. Protein product: CASSPSSNTEAFF.

The chain recombines TRBV4-3 with TRBJ2-2; D possibly matches TRBD1 or TRBD2 (5 bases each). The CDR3 length is 16 residues. The V end lost 4 bases, the J end lost 6 bases, and 18 bases lay between the germline ends. CDR1 LGHNA and CDR2 YSLEER come from the germline V gene. The CDR3 nucleotides read TGCGCCAGCAGCCCAACGAAGGGACCTATCGCCGGGGAGCTGTTTTTT. Translated, it gives CASSPTKGPIAGELFF.

The chain couples TRBV6-6 to TRBJ1-4; D remains unclear. Germline CDR1 MNHNY, CDR2 SVGAGI (reference sequence). CDR3 length: 16 residues. The V and J ends lost 1 base and 0 bases respectively, with 9 bases between them. CDR3 sequence: CASSYLGYSTNEKLFF. For the CDR3, the DNA is TGTGCCAGCAGTTACTTAGGTTATTCAACTAATGAAAAACTGTTTTTT.

The chain joins TRBV9 to TRBJ1-5; 10 bases agree with TRBD1. CDR1 is SGDLS, CDR2 YYNGEE, per germline. This CDR3 is 14 amino acids long. V was pared by 3 bases and J by 11 bases, with 8 bases of the junction left unmatched. The DNA for the CDR3 is TGTGCCAGCAGCGCGGGGACAGGGGCATTTGCCCAGCATTTT. It is translated as CASSAGTGAFAQHF.